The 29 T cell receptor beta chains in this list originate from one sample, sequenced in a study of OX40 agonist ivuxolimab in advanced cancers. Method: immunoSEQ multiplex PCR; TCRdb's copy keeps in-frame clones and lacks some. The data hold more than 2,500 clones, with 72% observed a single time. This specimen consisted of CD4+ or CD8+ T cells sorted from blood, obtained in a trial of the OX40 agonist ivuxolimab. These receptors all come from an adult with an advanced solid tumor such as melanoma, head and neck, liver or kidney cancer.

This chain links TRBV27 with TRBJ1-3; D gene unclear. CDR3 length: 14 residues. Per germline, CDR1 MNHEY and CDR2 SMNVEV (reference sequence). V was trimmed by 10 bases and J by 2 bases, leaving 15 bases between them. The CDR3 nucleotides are TGTGCCAACCCTCAGGTTAAGGCTGGAAACACCATATATTTT. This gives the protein CANPQVKAGNTIYF.

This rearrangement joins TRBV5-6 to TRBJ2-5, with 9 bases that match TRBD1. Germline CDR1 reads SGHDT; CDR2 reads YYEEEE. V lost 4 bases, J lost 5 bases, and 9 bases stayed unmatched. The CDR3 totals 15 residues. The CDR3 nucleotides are TGTGCCAGCAGCCTTGAACAGGGGGCTTTGGAGACCCAGTACTTC. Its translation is CASSLEQGALETQYF.

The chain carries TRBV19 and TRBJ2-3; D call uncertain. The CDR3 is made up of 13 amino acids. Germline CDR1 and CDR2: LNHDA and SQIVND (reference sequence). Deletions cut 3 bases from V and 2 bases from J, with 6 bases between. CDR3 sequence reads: CASSIAVTDTQYF. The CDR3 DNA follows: TGTGCCAGTAGTATCGCAGTCACAGATACGCAGTATTTT.

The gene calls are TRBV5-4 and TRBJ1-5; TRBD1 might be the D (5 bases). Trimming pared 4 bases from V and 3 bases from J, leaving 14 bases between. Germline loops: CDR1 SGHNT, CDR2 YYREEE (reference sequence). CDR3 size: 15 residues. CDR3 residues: CASSLGPGDNQPQHF. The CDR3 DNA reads TGTGCCAGCAGCCTTGGTCCGGGGGACAATCAGCCCCAGCATTTT. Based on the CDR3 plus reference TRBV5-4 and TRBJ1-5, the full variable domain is ETGVTQSPTHLIKTRGQQVTLRCSSQSGHNTVSWYQQALGQGPQFIFQYYREEENGRGNFPPRFSGLQFPNYSSELNVNALELDDSALYLCASSLGPGDNQPQHFGDGTRLSIL.

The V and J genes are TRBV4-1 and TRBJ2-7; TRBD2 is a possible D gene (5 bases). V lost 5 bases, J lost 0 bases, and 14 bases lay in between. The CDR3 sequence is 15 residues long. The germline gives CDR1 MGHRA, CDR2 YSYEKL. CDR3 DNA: TGCGCCAGCAGCGAGGTTGGACTTTACTCCTACGAGCAGTACTTC. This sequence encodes CASSEVGLYSYEQYF.

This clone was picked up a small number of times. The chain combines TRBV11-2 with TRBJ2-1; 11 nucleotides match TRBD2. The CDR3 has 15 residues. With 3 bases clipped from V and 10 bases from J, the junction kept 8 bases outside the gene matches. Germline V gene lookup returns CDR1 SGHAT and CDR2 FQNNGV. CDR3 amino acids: CASSFLAGGPGEQFF. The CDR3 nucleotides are TGTGCCAGCAGCTTCTTAGCGGGGGGGCCTGGGGAGCAGTTCTTC.

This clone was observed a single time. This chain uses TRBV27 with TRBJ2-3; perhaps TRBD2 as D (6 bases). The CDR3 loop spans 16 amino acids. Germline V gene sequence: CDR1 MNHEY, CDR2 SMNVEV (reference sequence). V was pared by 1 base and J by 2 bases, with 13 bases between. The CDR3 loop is CASSLFVAGNTDTQYF. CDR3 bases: TGTGCCAGCAGTTTATTCGTTGCGGGGAACACAGATACGCAGTATTTT.

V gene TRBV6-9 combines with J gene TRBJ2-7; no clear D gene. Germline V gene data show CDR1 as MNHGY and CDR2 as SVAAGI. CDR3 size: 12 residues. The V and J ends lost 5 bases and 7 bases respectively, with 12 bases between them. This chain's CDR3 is CASSPTGREQYF. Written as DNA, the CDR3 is TGTGCCAGCAGTCCCACGGGTCGGGAGCAGTACTTC.

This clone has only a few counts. CDR3 nucleotides: TGTGCCAGTGCCATCGGCGGGGGTAACACTGAAGCTTTCTTT. Translated, it gives CASAIGGGNTEAFF. V gene TRBV19 combines with J gene TRBJ1-1; weak D call: TRBD1 (5 bases). Germline V gene sequence: CDR1 LNHDA, CDR2 SQIVND (reference sequence). Trimming removed 8 bases from V and 2 bases from J, with 15 bases in between. The CDR3 loop spans 14 amino acids.

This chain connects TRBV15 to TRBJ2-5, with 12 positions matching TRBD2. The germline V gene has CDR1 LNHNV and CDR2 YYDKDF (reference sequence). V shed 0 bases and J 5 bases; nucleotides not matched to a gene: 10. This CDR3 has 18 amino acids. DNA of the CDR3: TGTGCCACCAGCAGAGATAGGGCTAGCGGGAGGGCCTATGAGACCCAGTACTTC. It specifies CATSRDRASGRAYETQYF.

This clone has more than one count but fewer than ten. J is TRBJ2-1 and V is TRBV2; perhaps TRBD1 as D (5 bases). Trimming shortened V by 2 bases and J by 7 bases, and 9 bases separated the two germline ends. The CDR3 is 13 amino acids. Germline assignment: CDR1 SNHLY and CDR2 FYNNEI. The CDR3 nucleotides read TGTGCCAGCAGTGAATGGCAGGGTAATGAGCAGTTCTTC. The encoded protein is CASSEWQGNEQFF.

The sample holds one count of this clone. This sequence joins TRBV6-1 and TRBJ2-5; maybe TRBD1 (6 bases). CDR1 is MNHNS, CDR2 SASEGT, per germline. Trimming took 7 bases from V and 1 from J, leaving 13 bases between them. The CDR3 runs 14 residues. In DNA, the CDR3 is TGTGCCAGCAAAGTACAGGGTTTCCAAGAGACCCAGTACTTC. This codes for CASKVQGFQETQYF.

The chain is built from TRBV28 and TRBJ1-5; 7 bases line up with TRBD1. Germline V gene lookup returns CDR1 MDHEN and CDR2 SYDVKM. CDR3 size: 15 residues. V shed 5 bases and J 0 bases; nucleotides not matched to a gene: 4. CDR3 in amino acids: CASSPGTASNQPQHF. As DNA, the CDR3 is TGTGCCAGCAGTCCCGGGACAGCTAGCAATCAGCCCCAGCATTTT.

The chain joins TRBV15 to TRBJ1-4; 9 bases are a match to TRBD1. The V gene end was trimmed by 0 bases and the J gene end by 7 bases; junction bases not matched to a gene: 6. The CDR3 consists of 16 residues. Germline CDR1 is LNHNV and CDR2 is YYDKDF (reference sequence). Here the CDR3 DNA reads TGTGCCACCAGCAGAGATAGGGGACAGGGAGGTGAAAAACTGTTTTTT. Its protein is CATSRDRGQGGEKLFF.

The DNA for the CDR3 is TGTGCCAGCATCGATACGAGTTCACCCCTCCACTTT. It yields the protein CASIDTSSPLHF. The rearrangement uses TRBV6-4 and TRBJ1-6, with D unresolved. Between the trimmed V and J ends, which lost 7 bases and 9 bases, there was a span of 10 bases. The CDR3 runs to 12 residues. The germline V gene encodes CDR1 MRHNA and CDR2 SNTAGT.

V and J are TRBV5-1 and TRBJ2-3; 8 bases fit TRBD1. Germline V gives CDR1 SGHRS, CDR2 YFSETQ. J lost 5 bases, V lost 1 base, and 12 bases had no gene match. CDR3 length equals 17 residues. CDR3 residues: CASSLTRDRLFGDTQYF. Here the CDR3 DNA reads TGCGCCAGCAGCTTGACCCGGGACAGGTTATTCGGAGATACGCAGTATTTT.

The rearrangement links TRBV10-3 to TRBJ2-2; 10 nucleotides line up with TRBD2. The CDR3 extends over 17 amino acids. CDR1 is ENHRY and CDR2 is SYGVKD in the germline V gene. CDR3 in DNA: TGTGCATCTGGGTCTAGCGGGGGTCCGGGGGCCACCGGGGAGCTGTTTTTT. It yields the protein CASGSSGGPGATGELFF.

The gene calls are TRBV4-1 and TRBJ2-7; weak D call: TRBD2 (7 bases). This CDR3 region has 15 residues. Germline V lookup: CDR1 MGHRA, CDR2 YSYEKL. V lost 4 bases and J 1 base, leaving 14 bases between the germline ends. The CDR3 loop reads CASSRGGGASYEQYF. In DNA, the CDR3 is TGCGCCAGCAGCCGAGGGGGGGGCGCGTCCTACGAGCAGTACTTC.

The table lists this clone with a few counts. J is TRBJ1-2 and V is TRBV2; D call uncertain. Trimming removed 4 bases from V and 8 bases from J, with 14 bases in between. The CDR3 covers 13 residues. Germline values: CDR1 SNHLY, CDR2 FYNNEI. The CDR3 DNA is TGTGCCAGCAGTGTGGTGGAGGGAGGGGGCTACACCTTC. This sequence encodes CASSVVEGGGYTF.

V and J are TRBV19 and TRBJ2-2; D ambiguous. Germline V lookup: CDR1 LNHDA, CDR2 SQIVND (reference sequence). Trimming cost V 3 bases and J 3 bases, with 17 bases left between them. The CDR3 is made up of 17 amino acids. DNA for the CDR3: TGTGCCAGTAGTATCGTTCTGCGGTCAAGCGACACCGGGGAGCTGTTTTTT. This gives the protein CASSIVLRSSDTGELFF.

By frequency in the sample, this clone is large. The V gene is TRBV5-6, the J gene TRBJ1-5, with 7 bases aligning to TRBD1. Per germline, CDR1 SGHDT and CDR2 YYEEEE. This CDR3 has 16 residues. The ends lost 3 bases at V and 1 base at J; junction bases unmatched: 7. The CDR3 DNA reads TGTGCCAGCAGCTATAGGGGGCGAATAAGCAATCAGCCCCAGCATTTT. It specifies CASSYRGRISNQPQHF. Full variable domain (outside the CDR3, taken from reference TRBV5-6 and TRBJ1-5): DAGVTQSPTHLIKTRGQQVTLRCSPKSGHDTVSWYQQALGQGPQFIFQYYEEEERQRGNFPDRFSGHQFPNYSSELNVNALLLGDSALYLCASSYRGRISNQPQHFGDGTRLSIL.

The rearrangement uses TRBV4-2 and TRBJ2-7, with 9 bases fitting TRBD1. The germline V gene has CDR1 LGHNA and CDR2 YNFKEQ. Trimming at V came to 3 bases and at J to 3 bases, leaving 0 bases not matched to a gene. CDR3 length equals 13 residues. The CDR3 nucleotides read TGTGCCAGCAGCCAGGACAGGGGCTACGAGCAGTACTTC. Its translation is CASSQDRGYEQYF.

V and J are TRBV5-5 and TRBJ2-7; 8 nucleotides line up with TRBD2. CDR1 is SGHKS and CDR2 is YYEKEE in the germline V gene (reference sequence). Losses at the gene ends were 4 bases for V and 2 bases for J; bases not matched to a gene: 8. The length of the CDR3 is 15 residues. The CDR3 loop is CASSEGLEVTYEQYF. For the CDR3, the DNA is TGTGCCAGCAGCGAGGGACTAGAAGTCACCTACGAGCAGTACTTC.

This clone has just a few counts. CDR3 DNA sequence: TGTGCCAGCGGAACTAGCGGGGCCTACAATGAGCAGTTCTTC. Encoded protein: CASGTSGAYNEQFF. The chain carries TRBV27 and TRBJ2-1; 10 bases agree with TRBD2. Unmatched junction bases numbered 3, after V lost 8 bases and J lost 2 bases. Looked up from germline, CDR1 is MNHEY and CDR2 is SMNVEV (reference sequence). CDR3 length: 14 amino acids.

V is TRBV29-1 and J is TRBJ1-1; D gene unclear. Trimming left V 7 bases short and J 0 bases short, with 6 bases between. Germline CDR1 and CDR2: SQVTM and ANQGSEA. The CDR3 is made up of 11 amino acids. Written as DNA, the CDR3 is TGCAGCGCCCCAATGAACACTGAAGCTTTCTTT. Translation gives CSAPMNTEAFF.

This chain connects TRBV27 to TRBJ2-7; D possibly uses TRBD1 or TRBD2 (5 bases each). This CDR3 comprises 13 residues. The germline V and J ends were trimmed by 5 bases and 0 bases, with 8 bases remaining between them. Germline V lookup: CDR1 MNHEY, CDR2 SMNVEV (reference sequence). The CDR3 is CASSPGASYEQYF. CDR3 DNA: TGTGCCAGCAGTCCCGGGGCCTCCTACGAGCAGTACTTC.

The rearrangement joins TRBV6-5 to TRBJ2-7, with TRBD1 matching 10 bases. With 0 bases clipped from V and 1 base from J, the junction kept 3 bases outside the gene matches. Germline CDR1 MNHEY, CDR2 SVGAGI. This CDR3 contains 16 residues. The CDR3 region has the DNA TGTGCCAGCAGTTACTCCGGGACAGGGGCATCCTACGAGCAGTACTTC. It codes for CASSYSGTGASYEQYF.

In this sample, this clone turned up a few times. This CDR3 is CASSLGGGGFYGYTF. The CDR3 region has the DNA TGTGCCAGCAGTTTAGGGGGGGGTGGGTTCTATGGCTACACCTTC. The chain carries TRBV27 and TRBJ1-2; D possibly corresponds to TRBD1 (5 bases). The CDR3 extends over 15 amino acids. The V end lost 2 bases, the J end lost 4 bases, and 14 bases lay between the germline ends. The V gene's germline CDR1 is MNHEY and CDR2 SMNVEV (reference sequence).

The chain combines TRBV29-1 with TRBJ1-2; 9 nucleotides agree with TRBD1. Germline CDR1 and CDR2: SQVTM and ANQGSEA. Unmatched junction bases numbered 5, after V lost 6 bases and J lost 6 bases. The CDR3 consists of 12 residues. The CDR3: CSVTGTGHGYTF. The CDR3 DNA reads TGCAGCGTGACCGGGACAGGGCATGGCTACACCTTC.